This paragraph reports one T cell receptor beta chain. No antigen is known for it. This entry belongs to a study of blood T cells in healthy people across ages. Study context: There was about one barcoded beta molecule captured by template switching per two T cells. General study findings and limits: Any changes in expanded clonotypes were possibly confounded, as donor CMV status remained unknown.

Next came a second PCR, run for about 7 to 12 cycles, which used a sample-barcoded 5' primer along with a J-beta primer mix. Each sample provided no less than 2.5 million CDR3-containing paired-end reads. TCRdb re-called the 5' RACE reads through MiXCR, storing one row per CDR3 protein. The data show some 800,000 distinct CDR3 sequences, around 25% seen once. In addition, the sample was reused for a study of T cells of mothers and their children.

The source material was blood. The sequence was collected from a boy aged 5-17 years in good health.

The CDR3, as DNA: TGCAGCGTTGCGGACCTTGGGGACGAGACCCAGTACTTC. Translating it yields CSVADLGDETQYF. The gene calls are TRBV29-1 and TRBJ2-5; D is perhaps TRBD1 or TRBD2 (5 bases each). The CDR3 has 13 amino acids. Deletions cut 4 bases from V and 5 bases from J, with 14 bases between. The germline V gene encodes CDR1 SQVTM and CDR2 ANQGSEA.